This T cell receptor (beta chain) appears in the sequencing data of a study of blood T cell repertoires in COVID-19. Background on the study: COVID-19 samples, acute and convalescent, were from the United States, Italy and Spain.

The CDR3 sequence is 15 residues long. In germline, CDR1 is LGHDT, CDR2 YNNKEL (reference sequence). V dropped 0 bases and J dropped 5 bases, with 13 bases sitting between them. In terms of age and location, participants ranged from roughly 18 to 90 years and lived in about 25 US areas. Which cohort a participant joined came from the clinical history participants gave. Sequencing was performed with immunoSEQ multiplex PCR; in TCRdb, only in-frame clones are kept and a portion is missing. Of hundreds of thousands of clones in the sample, approximately 85% were seen once. This clone appeared a single time.

This clonotype was sampled from a woman aged 45-60 years with acute COVID-19. The chain uses TRBV3-1 (or the pseudogene TRBV3-2) and TRBJ1-1; weak D call: TRBD1 (5 bases). The specimen sequenced was PBMCs or T cells enriched from blood (not recorded which). CDR3 sequence (DNA): TGTGCCAGCAGCCAAGAGTCGGTGGGGGGGACTGAAGCTTTCTTT. It specifies CASSQESVGGTEAFF.